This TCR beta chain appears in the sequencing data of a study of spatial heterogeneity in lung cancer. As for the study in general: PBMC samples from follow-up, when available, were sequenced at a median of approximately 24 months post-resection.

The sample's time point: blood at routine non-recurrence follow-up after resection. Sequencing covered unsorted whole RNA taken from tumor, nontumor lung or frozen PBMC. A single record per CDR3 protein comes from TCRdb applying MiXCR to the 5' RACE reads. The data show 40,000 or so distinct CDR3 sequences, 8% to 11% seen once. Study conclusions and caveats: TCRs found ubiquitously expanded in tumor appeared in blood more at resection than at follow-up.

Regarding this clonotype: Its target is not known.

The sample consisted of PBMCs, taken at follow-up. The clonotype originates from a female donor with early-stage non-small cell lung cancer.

The CDR3 loop is CASSSTGGEPYNEQFF. Written as DNA, the CDR3 is TGTGCCAGCAGCTCGACAGGGGGGGAGCCCTACAATGAGCAGTTCTTC. This rearrangement joins TRBV7-9 to TRBJ2-1, with 9 bases that match TRBD1. The CDR3 runs 16 residues. Germline CDR1 SEHNR, CDR2 FQNEAQ (reference sequence). After removal of 4 bases from V and 2 bases from J, the junction contained 6 bases not matched to a gene.